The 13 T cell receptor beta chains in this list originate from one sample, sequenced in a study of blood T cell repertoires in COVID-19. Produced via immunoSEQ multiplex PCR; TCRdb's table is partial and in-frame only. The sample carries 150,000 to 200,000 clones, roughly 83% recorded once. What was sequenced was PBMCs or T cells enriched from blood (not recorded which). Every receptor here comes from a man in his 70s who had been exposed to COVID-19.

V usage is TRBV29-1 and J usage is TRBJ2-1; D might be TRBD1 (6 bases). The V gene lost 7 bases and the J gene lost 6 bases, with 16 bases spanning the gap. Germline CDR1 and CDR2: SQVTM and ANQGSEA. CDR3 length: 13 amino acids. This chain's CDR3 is CSGGQGQGNEQFF. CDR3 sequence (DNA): TGCAGCGGGGGTCAGGGGCAGGGCAATGAGCAGTTCTTC.

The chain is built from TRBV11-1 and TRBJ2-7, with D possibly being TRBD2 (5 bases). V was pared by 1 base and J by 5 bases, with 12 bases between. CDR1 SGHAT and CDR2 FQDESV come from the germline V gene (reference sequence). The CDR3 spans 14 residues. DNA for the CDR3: TGTGCCAGCAGCTTAGACAGAGGGAACCACGAGCAGTACTTC. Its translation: CASSLDRGNHEQYF.

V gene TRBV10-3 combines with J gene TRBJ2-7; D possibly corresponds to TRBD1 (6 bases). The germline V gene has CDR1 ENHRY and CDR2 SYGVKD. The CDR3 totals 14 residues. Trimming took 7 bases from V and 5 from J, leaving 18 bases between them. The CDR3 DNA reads TGTGCCATCACACCGGGACAACCACCCCACGAGCAGTACTTC. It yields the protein CAITPGQPPHEQYF.

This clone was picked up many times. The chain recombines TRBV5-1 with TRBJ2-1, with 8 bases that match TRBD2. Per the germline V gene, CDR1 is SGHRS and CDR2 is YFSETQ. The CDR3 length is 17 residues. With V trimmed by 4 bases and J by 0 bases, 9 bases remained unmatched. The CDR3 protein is CASSAYSGAPSYNEQFF. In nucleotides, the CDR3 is TGCGCCAGCAGCGCCTATAGCGGGGCGCCCTCCTACAATGAGCAGTTCTTC. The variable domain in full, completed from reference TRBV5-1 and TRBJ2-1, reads KAGVTQTPRYLIKTRGQQVTLSCSPISGHRSVSWYQQTPGQGLQFLFEYFSETQRNKGNFPGRFSGRQFSNSRSEMNVSTLELGDSALYLCASSAYSGAPSYNEQFFGPGTRLTVL.

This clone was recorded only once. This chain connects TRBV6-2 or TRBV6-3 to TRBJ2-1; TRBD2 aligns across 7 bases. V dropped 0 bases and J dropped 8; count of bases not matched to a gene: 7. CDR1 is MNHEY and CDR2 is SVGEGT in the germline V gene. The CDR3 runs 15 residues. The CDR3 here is CASSYSREGRHEQFF. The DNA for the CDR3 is TGTGCCAGCAGTTACTCGAGGGAGGGACGCCATGAGCAGTTCTTC.

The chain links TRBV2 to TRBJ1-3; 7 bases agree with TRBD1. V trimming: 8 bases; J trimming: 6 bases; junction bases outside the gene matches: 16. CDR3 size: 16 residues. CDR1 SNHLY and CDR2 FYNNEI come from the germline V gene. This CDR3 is CASSGQVGLLANTIYF. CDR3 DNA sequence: TGTGCCAGCTCCGGACAGGTCGGCCTTCTGGCAAACACCATATATTTT.

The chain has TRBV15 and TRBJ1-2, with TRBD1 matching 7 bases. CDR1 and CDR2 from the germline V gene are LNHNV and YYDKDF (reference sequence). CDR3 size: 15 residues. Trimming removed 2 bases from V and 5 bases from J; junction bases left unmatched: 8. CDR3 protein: CATSRYRDSAYGYTF. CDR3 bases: TGTGCCACCAGCAGATACCGGGACAGCGCATATGGCTACACCTTC.

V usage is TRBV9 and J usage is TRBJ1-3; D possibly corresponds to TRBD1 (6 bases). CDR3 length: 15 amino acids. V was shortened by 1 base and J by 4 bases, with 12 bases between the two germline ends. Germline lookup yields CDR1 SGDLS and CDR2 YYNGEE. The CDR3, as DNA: TGTGCCAGCAGCGTAACAACAGGGACAGGAAACACCATATATTTT. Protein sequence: CASSVTTGTGNTIYF.

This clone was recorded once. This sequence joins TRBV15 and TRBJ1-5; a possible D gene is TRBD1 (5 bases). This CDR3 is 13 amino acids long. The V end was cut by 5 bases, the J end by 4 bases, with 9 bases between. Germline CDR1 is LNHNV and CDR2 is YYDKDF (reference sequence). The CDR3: CATSSGNNQPQHF. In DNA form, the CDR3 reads TGTGCCACCAGCTCAGGGAATAATCAGCCCCAGCATTTT.

The CDR3 nucleotides are TGTGCCAGCTCCCGACCTATAGCGGGGTCCTACGAGCAGTACTTC. Its translation: CASSRPIAGSYEQYF. The gene calls are TRBV2 and TRBJ2-7; 8 bases fit TRBD2. V gave up 8 bases and J gave up 1 base; unmatched junction bases: 10. Per germline, CDR1 SNHLY and CDR2 FYNNEI. The CDR3 sequence is 15 residues long. The full variable domain, in which reference TRBV2 and TRBJ2-7 provide the parts outside the CDR3, is EPEVTQTPSHQVTQMGQEVILRCVPISNHLYFYWYRQILGQKVEFLVSFYNNEISEKSEIFDDQFSVERPDGSNFTLKIRSTKLEDSAMYFCASSRPIAGSYEQYFGPGTRLTVT.

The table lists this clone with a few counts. The CDR3 here is CASSESSYHGDTQYF. Written as DNA, the CDR3 is TGCGCCAGCAGTGAGAGCTCATACCACGGAGATACGCAGTATTTT. V gene TRBV10-2 combines with J gene TRBJ2-3; D not resolved. Trimming pared 2 bases from V and 5 bases from J, leaving 14 bases between. CDR3 size: 15 residues. The germline V gene has CDR1 WSHSY and CDR2 SAAADI.

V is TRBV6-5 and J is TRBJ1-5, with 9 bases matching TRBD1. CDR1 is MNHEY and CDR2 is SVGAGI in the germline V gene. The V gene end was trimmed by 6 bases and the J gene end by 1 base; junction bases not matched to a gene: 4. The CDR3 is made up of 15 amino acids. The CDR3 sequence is CASSQDRGSNQPQHF. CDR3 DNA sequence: TGTGCCAGCAGCCAGGACAGGGGAAGCAATCAGCCCCAGCATTTT.

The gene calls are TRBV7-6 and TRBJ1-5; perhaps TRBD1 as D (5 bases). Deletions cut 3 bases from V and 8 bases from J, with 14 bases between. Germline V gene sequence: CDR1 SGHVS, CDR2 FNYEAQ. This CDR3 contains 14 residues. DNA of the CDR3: TGTGCCAGCAGCTTGGGAGGGGCCGACAAGCCCCAGCATTTT. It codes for CASSLGGADKPQHF.